This T cell receptor beta chain was captured in a study of response to subunit inactivated influenza vaccine. General study results and limits: The authors put forward the suggestion that each seasonal influenza vaccination may bring in only a limited number of new T cells.

The V gene's germline CDR1 is SEHNR and CDR2 FQNEAQ (reference sequence). The CDR3 consists of 15 residues. In regard to this clonotype: As yet, its antigen is unknown. One junction end disagrees with the germline gene, perhaps due to a read error.

TCRdb passed the RT-PCR reads through MiXCR, listing each CDR3 protein once. The sample holds about 780,000 distinct CDR3 sequences; around 18% are singletons and the top ten take roughly a tenth. This specimen consisted of PBMCs from blood, obtained less than 6 days after vaccination. V gene TRBV7-9 combines with J gene TRBJ2-7, with TRBD2 matching over 7 bases. The clonotype originates from a man between 45 and 60 years old who received an inactivated influenza vaccine. The CDR3 region has the DNA TGTGCCAGCAGCGTAGCGGGTCCCCTCGGGAACGAGCAGTACTTC. This codes for CASSVAGPLGNEQYF.